This T cell receptor (beta chain) was recovered during a study of metastatic and nonmetastatic thyroid tumors. Points from the study as a whole: Across blood and tumor, TCR beta diversity in malignant thyroid tumors was reportedly significantly higher than in benign nodules.

The entire patient cohort was treatment-naive prior to thyroid surgery. This clone has at least ten counts. Its antigen is unknown. This CDR3 is built from 13 residues. The V gene lost 5 bases and the J gene lost 9 bases, with 17 bases spanning the gap. Germline lookup yields CDR1 DFQATT and CDR2 SNEGSKA (reference sequence). TCRdb re-called clones from the PCR reads using MiXCR. Here the sample spans around 26,000 clones, around 3.5% being singletons. Sequencing was performed on blood. This TCR derives from a male donor with papillary thyroid cancer or a benign thyroid nodule (not recorded which). Some clones in this sample may be carry-over from other donors' samples. The chain carries TRBV20-1 and TRBJ2-1, with a weak D call TRBD2 (5 bases). In DNA form, the CDR3 reads TGCAGTGCTGCCCTCCCTCAGCGGAGTGAGCAGTTCTTC. Its translation is CSAALPQRSEQFF.